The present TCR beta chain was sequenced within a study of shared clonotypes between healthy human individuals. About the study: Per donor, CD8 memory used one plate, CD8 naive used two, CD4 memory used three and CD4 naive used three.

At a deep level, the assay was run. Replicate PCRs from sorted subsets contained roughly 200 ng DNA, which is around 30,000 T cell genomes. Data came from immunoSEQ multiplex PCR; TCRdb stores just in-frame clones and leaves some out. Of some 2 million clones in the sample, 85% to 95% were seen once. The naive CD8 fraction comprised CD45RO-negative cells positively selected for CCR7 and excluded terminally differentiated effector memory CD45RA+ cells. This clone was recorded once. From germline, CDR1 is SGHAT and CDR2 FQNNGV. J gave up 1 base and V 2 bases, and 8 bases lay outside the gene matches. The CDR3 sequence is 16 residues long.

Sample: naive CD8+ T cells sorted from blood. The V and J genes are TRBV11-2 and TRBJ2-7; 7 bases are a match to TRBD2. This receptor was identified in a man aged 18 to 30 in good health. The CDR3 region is CASSLLAGATSYEQYF. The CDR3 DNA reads TGTGCCAGCAGCTTACTCGCGGGAGCAACTTCCTACGAGCAGTACTTC.